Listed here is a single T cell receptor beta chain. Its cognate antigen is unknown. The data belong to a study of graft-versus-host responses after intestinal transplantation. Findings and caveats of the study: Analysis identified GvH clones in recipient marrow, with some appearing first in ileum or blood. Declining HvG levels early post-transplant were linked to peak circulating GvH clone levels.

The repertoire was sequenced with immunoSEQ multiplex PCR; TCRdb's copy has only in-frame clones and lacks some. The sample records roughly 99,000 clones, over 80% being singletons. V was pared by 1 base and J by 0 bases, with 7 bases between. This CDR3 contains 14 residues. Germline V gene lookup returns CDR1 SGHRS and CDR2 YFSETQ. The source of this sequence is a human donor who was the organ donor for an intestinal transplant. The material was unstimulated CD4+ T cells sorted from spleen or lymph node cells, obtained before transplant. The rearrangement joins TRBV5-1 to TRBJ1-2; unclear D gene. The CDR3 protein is CASSLSPTNYGYTF. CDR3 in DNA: TGCGCCAGCAGCTTGTCTCCTACTAACTATGGCTACACCTTC.